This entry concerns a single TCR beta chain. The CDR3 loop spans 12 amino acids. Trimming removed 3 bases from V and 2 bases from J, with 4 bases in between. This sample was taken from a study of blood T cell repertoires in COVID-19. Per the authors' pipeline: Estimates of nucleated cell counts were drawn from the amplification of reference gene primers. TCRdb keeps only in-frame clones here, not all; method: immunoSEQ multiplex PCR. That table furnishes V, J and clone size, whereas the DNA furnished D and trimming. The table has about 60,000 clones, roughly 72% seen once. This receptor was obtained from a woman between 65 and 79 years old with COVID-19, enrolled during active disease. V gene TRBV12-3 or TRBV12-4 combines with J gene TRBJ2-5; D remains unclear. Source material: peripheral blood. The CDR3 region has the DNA TGTGCCAGCAGTTTTCGGCAAGAGACCCAGTACTTC. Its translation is CASSFRQETQYF.